This section outlines one T cell receptor (beta chain) sequence together with its context. The antigen is not known. The CDR3 contains 15 residues. V gave up 5 bases and J gave up 2 bases, with 16 bases separating them. Germline CDR1 is MGHRA and CDR2 is YSYEKL. The data were obtained in a study of cytomegalovirus exposure and HLA in healthy donors. Looking at the study overall: Out of 398 genotyped donors, roughly 80% belonged to the Caucasian-associated ancestry cluster. Study findings and constraints: Most of the TCR beta V segments (in an earlier analysis) were productive either about 87% or about 30% of the time. TCR beta chain V- and J-gene trimming was linked, in a later analysis, to a missense variant in DCLRE1C. Evidence from a later analysis indicated that most CMV-associated TCR beta chains looked HLA-restricted.

Primers for the PCR totalled 60 Vbeta and 13 Jbeta. The assay was immunoSEQ multiplex PCR, and TCRdb's table has in-frame clones only and misses some. Here the sample table reports about 74,000 clones. Sequences were obtained from PBMCs. The chain recombines TRBV4-1 with TRBJ2-7; a weak D match, TRBD2 (6 bases). This sequence originates from a female donor in good health and CMV-seropositive. CDR3 region: CASSIARLAAYEQYF. CDR3 DNA: TGCGCCAGCAGCATAGCCCGGTTAGCGGCCTACGAGCAGTACTTC.